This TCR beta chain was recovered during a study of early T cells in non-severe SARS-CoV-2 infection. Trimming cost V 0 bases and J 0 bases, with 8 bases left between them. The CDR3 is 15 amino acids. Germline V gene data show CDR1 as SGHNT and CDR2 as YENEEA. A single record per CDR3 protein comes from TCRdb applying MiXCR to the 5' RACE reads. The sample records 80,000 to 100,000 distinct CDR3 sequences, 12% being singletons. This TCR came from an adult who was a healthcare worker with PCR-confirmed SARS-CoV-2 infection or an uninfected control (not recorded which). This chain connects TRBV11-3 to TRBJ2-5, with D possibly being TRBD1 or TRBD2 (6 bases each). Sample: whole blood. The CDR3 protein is CASSLEGGHQETQYF. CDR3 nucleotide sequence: TGTGCCAGCAGCTTAGAGGGGGGCCACCAAGAGACCCAGTACTTC.